This T cell receptor (beta chain) was captured by sequencing in a study of ipilimumab plus nivolumab after autologous stem cell transplantation. Study details: Myeloma cases were transplant-naive high-risk or relapsed within 3 years post first autologous transplant.

This clone was observed a single time. Ipilimumab, 1 mg/kg, started 14 to 28 days after autologous transplant. Patients received nivolumab 3 mg/kg at weeks 1, 4, 7, 10, then fortnightly to week 26. The ends were cut back, 11 bases at V and 0 bases at J, with 15 bases in the middle. CDR1 and CDR2 from the germline V gene are SGHTA and FQGNSA. This CDR3 comprises 14 residues. The repertoire was sequenced with immunoSEQ multiplex PCR; TCRdb's copy has only in-frame clones and lacks some. The sample yields 43,000 or so clones, about 88% seen once. J is TRBJ2-3 and V is TRBV7-2, with a possible D match to TRBD1 (6 bases). The TCR comes from a male donor with multiple myeloma. The sequences come from PBMCs, collected in a trial of ipilimumab plus nivolumab as post-transplant consolidation. CDR3 loop: CAGSTGHSTDTQYF. DNA for the CDR3: TGTGCCGGATCTACGGGACATAGCACAGATACGCAGTATTTT.